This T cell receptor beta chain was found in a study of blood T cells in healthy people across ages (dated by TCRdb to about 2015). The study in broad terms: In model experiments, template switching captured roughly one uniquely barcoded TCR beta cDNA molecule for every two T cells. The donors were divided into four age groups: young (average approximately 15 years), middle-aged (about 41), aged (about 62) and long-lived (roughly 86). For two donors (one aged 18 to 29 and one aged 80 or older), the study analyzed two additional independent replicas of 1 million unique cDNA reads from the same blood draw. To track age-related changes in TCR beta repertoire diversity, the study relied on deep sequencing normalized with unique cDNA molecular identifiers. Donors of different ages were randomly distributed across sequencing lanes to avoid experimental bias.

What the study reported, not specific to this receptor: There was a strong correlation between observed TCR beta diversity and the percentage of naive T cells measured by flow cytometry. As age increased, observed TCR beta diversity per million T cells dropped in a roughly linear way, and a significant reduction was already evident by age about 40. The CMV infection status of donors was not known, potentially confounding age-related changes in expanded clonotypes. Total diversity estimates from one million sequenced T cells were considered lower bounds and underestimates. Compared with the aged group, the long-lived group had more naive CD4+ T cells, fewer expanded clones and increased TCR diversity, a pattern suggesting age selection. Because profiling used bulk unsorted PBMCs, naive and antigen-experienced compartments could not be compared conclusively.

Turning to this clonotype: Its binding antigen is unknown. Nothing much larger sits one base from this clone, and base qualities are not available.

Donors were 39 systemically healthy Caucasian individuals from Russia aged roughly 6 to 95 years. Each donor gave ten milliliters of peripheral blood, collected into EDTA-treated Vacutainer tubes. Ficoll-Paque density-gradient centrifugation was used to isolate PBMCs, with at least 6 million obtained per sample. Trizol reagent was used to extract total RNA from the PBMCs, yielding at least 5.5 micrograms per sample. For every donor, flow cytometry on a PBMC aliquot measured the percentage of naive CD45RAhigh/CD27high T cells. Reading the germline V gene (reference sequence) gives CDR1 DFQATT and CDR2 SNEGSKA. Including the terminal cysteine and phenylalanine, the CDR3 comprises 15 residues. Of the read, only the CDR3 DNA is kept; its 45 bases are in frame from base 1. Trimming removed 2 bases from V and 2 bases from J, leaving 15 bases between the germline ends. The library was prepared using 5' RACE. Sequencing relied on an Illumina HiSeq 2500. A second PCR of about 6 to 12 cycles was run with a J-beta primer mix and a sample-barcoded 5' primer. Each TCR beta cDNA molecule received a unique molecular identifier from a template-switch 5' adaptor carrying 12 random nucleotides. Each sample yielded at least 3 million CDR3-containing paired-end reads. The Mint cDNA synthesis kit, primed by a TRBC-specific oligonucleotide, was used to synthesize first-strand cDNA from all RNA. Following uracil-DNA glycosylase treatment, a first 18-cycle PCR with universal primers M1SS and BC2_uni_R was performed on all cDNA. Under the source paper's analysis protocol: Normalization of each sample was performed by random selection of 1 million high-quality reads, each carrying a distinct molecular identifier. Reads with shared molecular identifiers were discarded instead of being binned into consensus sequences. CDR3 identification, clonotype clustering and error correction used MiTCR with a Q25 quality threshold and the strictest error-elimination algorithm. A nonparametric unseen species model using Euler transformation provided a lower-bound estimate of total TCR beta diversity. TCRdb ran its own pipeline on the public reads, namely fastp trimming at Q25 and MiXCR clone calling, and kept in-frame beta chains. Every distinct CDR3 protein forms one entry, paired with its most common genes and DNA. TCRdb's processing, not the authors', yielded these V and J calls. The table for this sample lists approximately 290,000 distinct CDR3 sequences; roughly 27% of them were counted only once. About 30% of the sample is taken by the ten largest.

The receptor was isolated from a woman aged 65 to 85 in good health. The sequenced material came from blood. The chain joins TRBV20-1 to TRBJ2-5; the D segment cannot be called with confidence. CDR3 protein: CSARSPGLRQETQYF. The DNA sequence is TGCAGTGCTAGATCCCCGGGCCTGAGACAAGAGACCCAGTACTTC.